This is a list of T cell receptor beta chains from one sample in a study of T cells in Graves' hyperthyroidism and ophthalmopathy. TCRdb independently ran MiXCR on the multiplex PCR reads; one entry per CDR3 protein. The table shows around 580,000 distinct CDR3 sequences, with roughly 17% occurring only once. Sample: blood. These receptors were taken from a woman between 18 and 29 years old with Graves' hyperthyroidism. The CDR3 runs from the conserved cysteine through the conserved F or W. Each record gives: V gene, CDR3 protein.

>TRBV29-1
CSVEGPPGDVSYNEQFF
>TRBV6-2/TRBV6-3
CASSLAGNYEQYF
>TRBV24-1
CATSDGRDGTKRPQYF
>TRBV12-3/TRBV12-4
CATRQGDQPQHF
>TRBV6-1
CASSSAAPSTDTQYF
>TRBV7-9
CASSRGPINTEAFF
>TRBV28
CASNPHWGQNSYEQYF
>TRBV3-1
CASSLDLDGGTDTQYF
>TRBV20-1
CSAAGTDTNNEQFF
>TRBV7-8
CASSLVLGSSSEGQTDTQYF
>TRBV20-1
CSARRGGSSYVQYF
>TRBV12-3/TRBV12-4
CASKWTGDYGYTF
>TRBV5-1
CASSLAGGATDTQYF
>TRBV28
CASRPGTSGIYEQYF
>TRBV20-1
CSARDRPGPDTQYF
>TRBV7-9
CASSFEGGTDTQYF
>TRBV6-5
CASSYEASGEAFF
>TRBV27
CASRSGGSYNEQFF
>TRBV10-1
CASSESGLAGGPDVGQYF
>TRBV6-1
CASRQGLTTDTQYF
>TRBV14
CASSQGQGWTEAFF
>TRBV5-1
CASTVGTIRGQETQYF
>TRBV6-5
CASSYGQQETQYF
>TRBV12-3/TRBV12-4
CASSITGTPTYEQYF
>TRBV11-2
CASSLDGHEGNIQYF
>TRBV3-1
CASSLTDREDGYTF
>TRBV5-1
CASSQAGVGAGELFF
>TRBV5-1
CASSLDSYDGYTF
>TRBV29-1
CSVVPGSEAFF
>TRBV18
CASSPPGQGTGELFF
>TRBV5-1
CASSLRMQETQYF
>TRBV29-1
CSVEVVSGETQYF
>TRBV10-3
CAIMQGANTEAFF
>TRBV10-3
CAISESLAGGQETQYF
>TRBV5-1
CASSRKDTDTQYF
>TRBV5-5
CASSLDRGSSTDTQYF
>TRBV7-9
CAIGLADSYEQYF
>TRBV27
CASRTVTGAGNQPQHF
>TRBV28
CASNGWGTGSSYNEQFF
>TRBV11-2
CASSFGGGYTDTQYF
>TRBV4-2
CASSQGGTGSYEQYF
>TRBV6-2/TRBV6-3
CASSNSQETQYF
>TRBV20-1
CSASLLNEQYF
>TRBV2
CASSESYSNTEAFF
>TRBV5-1
CASSFVDRLNRYEQYF
>TRBV11-2
CASSLDDSYNEQFF
>TRBV10-3
CAISEPGTSSAEQYF
>TRBV6-2/TRBV6-3
CASSYLSEVVEPQHF
>TRBV18
CASSPPGDRGPGYTF
>TRBV10-3
CAISDLIANYGYTF
>TRBV4-3
CASSQDTKTRRYGYTF
>TRBV6-2/TRBV6-3
CASSYRSPGLGYTDTQYF
>TRBV6-2/TRBV6-3
CASSYGISNYGYTF
>TRBV7-9
CASSSPTAGTNYGYTF
>TRBV4-3
CASSQAYRTEAFF
>TRBV13
CASSHDSEAGGLYNEQFF
>TRBV6-1
CASNSGTSGKGYTQYF
>TRBV5-8
CASSLGPKRGTNYGYTF
>TRBV30
CAWEPGDGYTF
>TRBV4-3
CASSQDIVSYEQYF